This T cell receptor beta chain was identified during a study of cytomegalovirus exposure and HLA in healthy donors. Broader study findings: A few chains tied to CMV proved CMV antigen-specific in vitro. A subsequent analysis found that TCR clusters from the first cohort also tended to co-occur in the 120 or so validation repertoires, with approximately 94% of cluster scores above 0. Investigators reported 150 to 200 TCR beta chains as tied to cytomegalovirus.

Generated by immunoSEQ multiplex PCR, the TCRdb table keeps only in-frame clones and is missing some. The data contain some 110,000 clones, about 82% of them singletons. Germline-derived CDR1 and CDR2 are MGHDK and SYGVNS. V was cut by 5 bases and J by 5 bases, with 15 bases left in between. The CDR3 sequence is 15 residues long. Separate from the approximately 670-subject first cohort, the 120-subject validation cohort was the one that the donors belonged to. Comment on this clone: Its antigen is unknown.

What was sequenced was PBMCs. The clonotype comes from a man aged 18 to 29 in good health and CMV-seronegative. The J gene is TRBJ1-4, the V gene TRBV25-1, with a weak D call TRBD1 (5 bases). CDR3 region: CASSLPRGQNEKLFF. The CDR3 DNA is TGTGCCAGCAGTCTCCCAAGGGGCCAGAATGAAAAACTGTTTTTT.